The 31 T cell receptor beta chains in this list originate from one sample, sequenced in a study of cytomegalovirus exposure and HLA in healthy donors. The PCR contained 60 Vbeta and 13 Jbeta primers. Data came from immunoSEQ multiplex PCR; TCRdb stores just in-frame clones and leaves some out. The sample has 110,000 to 150,000 clones; roughly 80% are singletons. The source material was PBMCs. Every receptor here comes from a female donor in good health and CMV-seronegative.

V gene TRBV19 combines with J gene TRBJ2-2, with no clear D. Germline V CDR1 and CDR2: LNHDA, SQIVND (reference sequence). V lost 4 bases and J lost 2, with 8 bases in between. The CDR3 is 14 amino acids. CDR3 loop: CASSTSSNTGELFF. Written as DNA, the CDR3 is TGTGCCAGTAGTACGTCCAGTAACACCGGGGAGCTGTTTTTT.

The CDR3 spells CASSLKGPGLSMNTEAFF. The CDR3 DNA is TGTGCCAGCAGTTTAAAGGGTCCGGGACTGTCGATGAACACTGAAGCTTTCTTT. V gene TRBV28 combines with J gene TRBJ1-1; tentative D call: TRBD1 (5 bases). The CDR3 is 18 amino acids. Germline CDR1 MDHEN, CDR2 SYDVKM. Trimming left V 2 bases short and J 0 bases short, with 19 bases between.

The rearrangement links TRBV6-1 to TRBJ1-2, with D possibly being TRBD1 (6 bases). Between the trimmed V and J ends, which lost 1 base and 7 bases, there was a span of 13 bases. Germline values: CDR1 MNHNS, CDR2 SASEGT. There are 14 residues in the CDR3. The CDR3 nucleotides read TGTGCCAGCAGTGAAGGGACAGATGGGGGTGGCTACACCTTC. Its protein product is CASSEGTDGGGYTF.

This sequence joins TRBV12-2 and TRBJ2-1; the DNA was not used to check the table's D call, TRBD1. TRBV12-2 is noted as a pseudogene. The CDR3 length is 16 residues. The CDR3 spells CASRLVGGRGYNEQFF. As DNA, the CDR3 is TGTGCAAGTCGCTTAGTGGGTGGCAGGGGGTACAATGAGCAGTTCTTC.

This clone has only a few counts. The genes are TRBV18 and TRBJ1-4; a possible D gene is TRBD1 (5 bases). Trimming took 2 bases from V and 5 from J, leaving 6 bases between them. The germline V gene encodes CDR1 KGHSH and CDR2 LQKENI. This CDR3 region has 13 residues. The CDR3 loop reads CASSPDRNEKLFF. The CDR3 nucleotides are TGTGCCAGCTCACCAGACAGAAATGAAAAACTGTTTTTT.

This clone was counted a single time. The chain carries TRBV14 and TRBJ1-1, with D unresolved. The CDR3 is 15 residues long. V lost 1 base and J lost 1, with 10 bases in between. CDR1 and CDR2 from the germline V gene are SGHDN and FVKESK. The chain's CDR3 is CASSQVTGENTEAFF. The CDR3 bases are TGTGCCAGCAGCCAAGTCACCGGGGAGAACACTGAAGCTTTCTTT.

The chain joins TRBV6-5 to TRBJ1-1, with D possibly matching TRBD1 (6 bases). The CDR3 is 15 amino acids. CDR1 is MNHEY and CDR2 is SVGAGI in the germline V gene. Trimming removed 0 bases at V and 2 bases at J, with 10 bases between. The CDR3 sequence is CASSYSGALNTEAFF. Here the CDR3 DNA reads TGTGCCAGCAGTTACTCGGGGGCGTTAAACACTGAAGCTTTCTTT.

This chain joins TRBV5-1 and TRBJ1-2, with D perhaps matching TRBD1 (6 bases). V gave up 2 bases and J gave up 2 bases, with 10 bases separating them. Germline CDR1 and CDR2: SGHRS and YFSETQ. CDR3 length: 14 amino acids. The CDR3 DNA is TGCGCCAGCAGCTTCCACAGGGACAACTATGGCTACACCTTC. Protein sequence: CASSFHRDNYGYTF.

This rearrangement joins TRBV5-1 to TRBJ1-2; TRBD1 matches at 8 bases. CDR3 size: 17 residues. The V and J ends lost 3 bases and 4 bases, in that order; junction bases with no gene match: 14. CDR1 is SGHRS, CDR2 YFSETQ, per germline. The CDR3 DNA reads as TGCGCCAGCAGCTCCACTGCTCAGGGGGCGCATACCTATGGCTACACCTTC. Its protein is CASSSTAQGAHTYGYTF.

The chain recombines TRBV7-2 with TRBJ2-5, with D perhaps matching TRBD2 (6 bases). Germline V gene data show CDR1 as SGHTA and CDR2 as FQGNSA. This CDR3 contains 12 residues. Trimming stripped 5 bases from V and 5 bases from J, with 9 bases between. CDR3: CASSTGRETQYF. The CDR3 coding sequence is TGTGCCAGCAGCACGGGGAGGGAGACCCAGTACTTC.

On this clone: At the DNA level, this CDR3 is encoded by other sequences in the same sample as well. The chain joins TRBV28 to TRBJ2-7; D not certain. Germline V gene sequence: CDR1 MDHEN, CDR2 SYDVKM. V lost 3 bases and J lost 0, with 6 bases in between. The CDR3 runs 13 residues. The CDR3 here is CASSFQDSYEQYF. CDR3 bases: TGTGCCAGCAGTTTTCAGGACTCCTACGAGCAGTACTTC.

CDR3 in amino acids: CASSLGGHRNTEAFF. CDR3 DNA: TGTGCCAGCAGCTTGGGGGGACATAGGAACACTGAAGCTTTCTTT. The chain uses TRBV5-4 and TRBJ1-1; perhaps TRBD1 as D (6 bases). The V end was cut by 0 bases, the J end by 1 base, with 10 bases between. The CDR3 spans 15 residues. Germline V gene lookup returns CDR1 SGHNT and CDR2 YYREEE (reference sequence).

The chain carries TRBV2 and TRBJ1-5; D is perhaps TRBD1 (6 bases). V lost 4 bases and J 2 bases, leaving 15 bases between the germline ends. The CDR3 is 16 amino acids. CDR1 is SNHLY and CDR2 is FYNNEI in the germline V gene. CDR3 DNA: TGTGCCAGCAGTGCAGTAGGGGGTACTGGCAATCAGCCCCAGCATTTT. It yields the protein CASSAVGGTGNQPQHF. The entire variable domain, with the rest obtained from reference TRBV2 and TRBJ1-5, is as follows: EPEVTQTPSHQVTQMGQEVILRCVPISNHLYFYWYRQILGQKVEFLVSFYNNEISEKSEIFDDQFSVERPDGSNFTLKIRSTKLEDSAMYFCASSAVGGTGNQPQHFGDGTRLSIL.

This chain uses TRBV5-7 with TRBJ1-4, with TRBD1 matching 7 bases. TRBV5-7 is filed as an ORF, its function uncertain. With V trimmed by 5 bases and J by 8 bases, 18 bases remained unmatched. This CDR3 is built from 17 residues. CDR3: CASRIFGTPLQGEKLFF. The CDR3 DNA reads as TGTGCCAGCAGGATATTCGGGACACCATTACAGGGGGAAAAACTGTTTTTT.

V and J are TRBV4-2 and TRBJ1-5; D uncertain. Germline assignment: CDR1 LGHNA and CDR2 YNFKEQ. V lost 0 bases and J 6 bases, leaving 6 bases between the germline ends. The CDR3 has 13 amino acids. CDR3: CASSQDRGQPQHF. In DNA form, the CDR3 reads TGTGCCAGCAGCCAAGATCGAGGTCAGCCCCAGCATTTT.

The chain carries TRBV28 and TRBJ1-1; tentatively, D is TRBD1 (5 bases). Germline V gene lookup returns CDR1 MDHEN and CDR2 SYDVKM. V was cut by 8 bases and J by 0 bases, with 13 bases left in between. The CDR3 spans 14 residues. The CDR3: CASEDGGMNTEAFF. CDR3 DNA sequence: TGTGCCAGCGAGGACGGGGGAATGAACACTGAAGCTTTCTTT. The whole variable domain, remainder taken from reference TRBV28 and TRBJ1-1, is DVKVTQSSRYLVKRTGEKVFLECVQDMDHENMFWYRQDPGLGLRLIYFSYDVKMKEKGDIPEGYSVSREKKERFSLILESASTNQTSMYLCASEDGGMNTEAFFGQGTRLTVV.

The chain joins TRBV30 to TRBJ2-2; no firm D call. Germline V gene sequence: CDR1 GTSNPN, CDR2 SVGIG (reference sequence). The CDR3 consists of 12 residues. Trimming removed 7 bases at V and 5 bases at J, with 11 bases between. CDR3 sequence reads: CAFSHGTGELFF. The CDR3, as DNA: TGTGCCTTCTCCCACGGGACCGGGGAGCTGTTTTTT.

This chain links TRBV5-6 with TRBJ2-7, with D possibly TRBD2 on 5 matching bases. Germline values: CDR1 SGHDT, CDR2 YYEEEE. The CDR3 extends over 12 amino acids. The V gene lost 0 bases and the J gene lost 9 bases, with 10 bases spanning the gap. CDR3 protein: CASSLGENRQYF. The CDR3 nucleotides are TGTGCCAGCAGCTTGGGGGAGAACCGGCAGTACTTC.

The chain employs TRBV28 and TRBJ2-1; 13 bases line up with TRBD2. CDR1 is MDHEN, CDR2 SYDVKM, per germline. V was clipped by 3 bases and J by 9 bases; unmatched bases: 5. This CDR3 spans 15 amino acids. Here the CDR3 reads CASSFGTSGKGEQFF. As DNA, the CDR3 is TGTGCCAGCAGTTTTGGGACTAGCGGGAAGGGTGAGCAGTTCTTC.

This clone was seen once. This sequence joins TRBV5-1 and TRBJ1-2, with TRBD1 matching 11 bases. The V gene end was trimmed by 0 bases and the J gene end by 5 bases; junction bases not matched to a gene: 3. Germline V gene data show CDR1 as SGHRS and CDR2 as YFSETQ. This CDR3 spans 15 amino acids. DNA for the CDR3: TGCGCCAGCAGCTTGGAGGGACAGGGGGTATATGGCTACACCTTC. Residues: CASSLEGQGVYGYTF.

Written as DNA, the CDR3 is TGTGCCAGCAGCTTATTACAGCCCGAAGGGCCCCAGCATTTT. It specifies CASSLLQPEGPQHF. The chain recombines TRBV7-9 with TRBJ1-5; D call uncertain. The CDR3 is 14 amino acids. The V gene's germline CDR1 is SEHNR and CDR2 FQNEAQ (reference sequence). The ends were cut back, 2 bases at V and 9 bases at J, with 14 bases in the middle.

With respect to this clone: The conserved phenylalanine or tryptophan normally closing the CDR3 is absent here, so this likely arose from a read error. This chain joins TRBV19 and TRBJ1-2; no clear D. The CDR3 spans 13 residues. The germline CDR1 and CDR2 sequences are LNHDA and SQIVND (reference sequence). The ends were cut back, 3 bases at V and 1 base at J, with 6 bases in the middle. The CDR3 coding sequence is TGTGCCAGTAGTATCAAGATTAACTATGGCTACACCCTC. It specifies CASSIKINYGYTL.

This chain connects TRBV5-1 to TRBJ2-7, with TRBD1 matching over 10 bases. J lost 0 bases, V lost 3 bases, and 9 bases had no gene match. This CDR3 contains 17 residues. CDR1 and CDR2 (germline): SGHRS, YFSETQ. The DNA of the CDR3 is TGCGCCAGCAGCTCAGGACAGGGGGTTCTTTACTCCTACGAGCAGTACTTC. It encodes CASSSGQGVLYSYEQYF.

V is TRBV25-1 and J is TRBJ1-4; D is perhaps TRBD1 (6 bases). The CDR3 consists of 15 residues. V gave up 5 bases and J gave up 5 bases, with 15 bases separating them. Germline lookup yields CDR1 MGHDK and CDR2 SYGVNS. The CDR3 nucleotides read TGTGCCAGCAGTAGTATCGGACAGCGAAATGAAAAACTGTTTTTT. Protein sequence: CASSSIGQRNEKLFF.

The V call is TRBV2, the J call TRBJ2-3; D perhaps matches TRBD2 (5 bases). From germline, CDR1 is SNHLY and CDR2 FYNNEI. The germline V and J ends were trimmed by 4 bases and 2 bases, with 10 bases remaining between them. This CDR3 is built from 14 residues. Here the CDR3 reads CASSAGGNTDTQYF. The CDR3 coding sequence is TGTGCCAGCAGTGCCGGAGGAAACACAGATACGCAGTATTTT.

This chain uses TRBV11-3 with TRBJ2-5; 7 nucleotides match TRBD1. Germline-derived CDR1 and CDR2 are SGHNT and YENEEA. After removal of 4 bases from V and 0 bases from J, the junction contained 2 bases not matched to a gene. The CDR3 spans 14 residues. CDR3 sequence: CASSSGGDQETQYF. The CDR3 nucleotides read TGTGCCAGCAGCTCAGGGGGTGACCAAGAGACCCAGTACTTC.

This clone has more than one count but fewer than ten. The chain employs TRBV7-9 and TRBJ2-3, with TRBD1 matching over 7 bases. Germline lookup yields CDR1 SEHNR and CDR2 FQNEAQ (reference sequence). This CDR3 has 16 residues. Trimming removed 5 bases from V and 2 bases from J; junction bases left unmatched: 10. CDR3 protein: CASSLLGDSHTDTQYF. The CDR3 bases are TGTGCCAGCAGCCTCCTTGGGGACAGCCACACAGATACGCAGTATTTT.

The chain recombines TRBV12-5 with TRBJ2-2; 10 bases line up with TRBD2. Per the germline V gene, CDR1 is LGHNT and CDR2 is FRNRAP. The V and J ends lost 3 bases and 7 bases, in that order; junction bases with no gene match: 11. The CDR3 is 17 amino acids. CDR3 nucleotide sequence: TGTGCTAGTGGTTTCTGGCCTAGCGGGAGCTTGAACGGGGAGCTGTTTTTT. It codes for CASGFWPSGSLNGELFF.

This chain uses TRBV10-3 with TRBJ2-5; 7 bases are shared with TRBD1. The CDR3 contains 14 residues. V dropped 6 bases and J dropped 1; count of bases not matched to a gene: 5. The germline V gene has CDR1 ENHRY and CDR2 SYGVKD. In nucleotides, the CDR3 is TGTGCCATCAGCTTACAGGGGTCCCAAGAGACCCAGTACTTC. Its translation: CAISLQGSQETQYF.

The CDR3 sequence is CATSREGGSRGYTF. CDR3 coding DNA: TGTGCCACCAGCAGAGAGGGGGGATCGAGGGGCTACACCTTC. V gene TRBV15 combines with J gene TRBJ1-2, with a weak D call TRBD1 (5 bases). V lost 0 bases to trimming and J lost 8 bases, with 13 bases between them. The germline V gene encodes CDR1 LNHNV and CDR2 YYDKDF (reference sequence). CDR3 size: 14 residues.

This clone was recorded once. The rearrangement joins TRBV5-6 to TRBJ2-5; D gene unclear. The CDR3 covers 12 residues. Trimming cost V 4 bases and J 11 bases, with 15 bases left between them. Per germline, CDR1 SGHDT and CDR2 YYEEEE. The CDR3 spells CASSLDLAEQYF. The CDR3 DNA reads TGTGCCAGCAGCCTAGACTTGGCGGAGCAGTACTTC.